This TCR beta chain was profiled in a study of blood T cell repertoires in COVID-19. Whole-study context: There were acute and convalescent COVID-19 samples, and they came from the United States, Italy and Spain.

The CDR3 contains 16 residues. CDR1 and CDR2 from the germline V gene are SGHAT and FQNNGV. The trim removed 0 bases at V and 5 bases at J, leaving 6 bases unmatched. Authors' data handling: Estimation of nucleated cell counts relied on the amplification of reference gene primers. Clones were read by immunoSEQ multiplex PCR, and TCRdb kept only the in-frame ones, dropping some. V, J and clone size reflect that table, while D and trimming were determined from the DNA. The table shows around 47,000 clones, with under 90% occurring only once. The sample consisted of peripheral blood. The chain couples TRBV11-2 to TRBJ1-4; TRBD1 aligns across 7 bases. This TCR was recovered from a human donor in a cohort sampled during active COVID-19. CDR3 loop: CASSLDTGARNEKLFF. DNA for the CDR3: TGTGCCAGCAGCTTAGACACAGGGGCTCGGAATGAAAAACTGTTTTTT.